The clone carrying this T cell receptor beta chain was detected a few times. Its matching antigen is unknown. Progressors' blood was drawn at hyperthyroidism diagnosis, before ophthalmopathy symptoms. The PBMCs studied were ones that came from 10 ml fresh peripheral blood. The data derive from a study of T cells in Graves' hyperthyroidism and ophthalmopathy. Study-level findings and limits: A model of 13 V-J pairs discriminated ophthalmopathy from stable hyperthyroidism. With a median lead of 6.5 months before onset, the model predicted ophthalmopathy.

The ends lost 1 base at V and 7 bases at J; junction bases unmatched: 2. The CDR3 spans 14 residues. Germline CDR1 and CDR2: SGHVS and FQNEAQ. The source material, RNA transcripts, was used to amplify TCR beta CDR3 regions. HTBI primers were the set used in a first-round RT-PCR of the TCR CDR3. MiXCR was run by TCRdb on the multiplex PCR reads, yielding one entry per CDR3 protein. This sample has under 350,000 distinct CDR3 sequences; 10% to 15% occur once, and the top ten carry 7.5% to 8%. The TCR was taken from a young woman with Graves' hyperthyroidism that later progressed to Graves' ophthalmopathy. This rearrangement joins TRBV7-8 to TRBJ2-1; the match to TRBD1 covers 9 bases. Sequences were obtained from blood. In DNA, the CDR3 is TGTGCCAGCAGCTTAGTGGGACAGGGAAATGAGCAGTTCTTC. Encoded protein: CASSLVGQGNEQFF.